The 23 T cell receptor beta chains below all came from one sample that was sequenced in a study of T cells in women clearing cervical HPV infection (dated by TCRdb to 2017 to 2018). The method was the immunoSEQ multiplex PCR assay. The clones in this table, taken by TCRdb from immuneACCESS, are in-frame only. Not every clone is retained; where verified, under half of the shortfall comes from an unresolved V gene, and the cause of the rest is unknown. The sample's table lists a count of roughly 30,000 clones. The ten largest clones capture 7.5% to 9.5% of the sample. The sequenced material came from blood buffy coat. The receptor source for this set is a woman aged 18 to 75 with a cervical HPV16 infection that either progressed to CIN3+ or cleared (not recorded which).

Worth noting for this clone: The sequenced fragment ends 3 residues before the CDR3 boundary, so the rest is inferred from the germline J gene. The same CDR3 arises from other DNA sequences in this sample as well. The V and J genes are TRBV7-6 and TRBJ2-2; no firm D call. The CDR3 contains 15 residues. The V gene lost 0 bases and the J gene lost 7 bases, with 12 bases spanning the gap. The germline V gene has CDR1 SGHVS and CDR2 FNYEAQ. CDR3 sequence: CASSLAHSLGGELFF. The DNA read from the CDR3 is TGTGCCAGCAGCTTAGCGCATAGCCTCGGCGGGGAG.

Incomplete CDR3 DNA: TGCGCCAGCAGCTTGGATGGAACAGGGGATGAAAAA. It translates to CASSLDGTGDEK. The full-length CDR3 reads as CASSLDGTGDEKLFF. This chain links TRBV5-1 with TRBJ1-4; 7 bases are shared with TRBD1. The sequenced fragment ends 3 residues before the CDR3 boundary, so the rest is inferred from the germline J gene. This CDR3 is built from 15 residues. CDR1 and CDR2 from the germline V gene are SGHRS and YFSETQ. With 0 bases clipped from V and 6 bases from J, the junction kept 5 bases outside the gene matches.

Remarks on this clone: The read halts 3 residues ahead of the CDR3 end, with the missing end drawn from the germline J gene. The rearrangement links TRBV11-2 to TRBJ1-2, with TRBD1 as a possible D gene (5 bases). The V end was cut by 2 bases, the J end by 3 bases, with 10 bases between. There are 14 residues in the CDR3. Germline assignment: CDR1 SGHAT and CDR2 FQNNGV. CDR3 loop: CASSLSRGDYGYTF. Incomplete CDR3 DNA: TGTGCCAGCAGCTTATCTCGGGGGGACTATGGC. Using reference TRBV11-2 and TRBJ1-2 for the parts outside the CDR3, the full variable domain is EAGVAQSPRYKIIEKRQSVAFWCNPISGHATLYWYQQILGQGPKLLIQFQNNGVVDDSQLPKDRFSAERLKGVDSTLKIQPAKLEDSAVYLCASSLSRGDYGYTFGSGTRLTVV.

Details on this clone: The read ends 3 residues early relative to the CDR3; the germline J gene fills the gap. The rearrangement joins TRBV2 to TRBJ2-3, with 7 nucleotides matching TRBD1. This CDR3 spans 13 amino acids. Germline V lookup: CDR1 SNHLY, CDR2 FYNNEI. CDR3 DNA (partial): TGTGCCGGCGGACAGGTTGAGTGGGAGACG. Translated, it gives CAGGQVEWET. The full CDR3 sequence reads CAGGQVEWETQYF.

Note on this clone: The read finishes 3 residues shy of the CDR3 end, and the germline J gene is used to complete it. The chain joins TRBV6-2 or TRBV6-3 to TRBJ1-1, with D hard to call. CDR1 is MNHEY and CDR2 is SVGEGT in the germline V gene. The CDR3 loop spans 14 amino acids. The V end lost 2 bases, the J end lost 5 bases, and 12 bases lay between the germline ends. Partial CDR3 DNA: TGTGCCAGCAGTTACCAGGCTTCGAGTACTGAA. Encoded protein: CASSYQASSTE. The whole CDR3 protein is CASSYQASSTEAFF.

About this clone itself: The CDR3 is cut off 3 residues early in the read; its end comes from the germline J gene. The J gene is TRBJ1-2, the V gene TRBV11-2, with TRBD1 matching over 9 bases. The CDR3 contains 12 residues. In germline, CDR1 is SGHAT, CDR2 FQNNGV. The DNA read from the CDR3 is TGTGCCAGCAGCTCGGACAGGGGAGGC. It translates to CASSSDRGG. The full CDR3 protein is CASSSDRGGYTF.

As regards this clone: Sequencing ends 3 residues short of the CDR3 end; the germline J gene provides the rest. The rearrangement joins TRBV7-6 to TRBJ1-6; 7 bases are a match to TRBD1. With 1 base clipped from V and 7 bases from J, the junction kept 1 base outside the gene matches. Germline-derived CDR1 and CDR2 are SGHVS and FNYEAQ. CDR3 size: 14 residues. CDR3 sequence reads: CASSLVQGNSPLHF. Partial CDR3 DNA: TGTGCCAGCAGCTTAGTACAGGGGAATTCACCC.

Worth noting for this clone: The CDR3 extends 3 residues past the end of the read, so its final part is completed from the germline J gene. V is TRBV10-1 and J is TRBJ2-5, with 8 bases lining up with TRBD1. The CDR3 is 16 residues long. J gave up 5 bases and V 2 bases, and 10 bases lay outside the gene matches. Germline V gene data show CDR1 as WNHNN and CDR2 as SYGVQD (reference sequence). Incomplete CDR3 DNA: TGCGCCAGCAGTGAGGGCAACAGGGGGGCGGAGGAGACC. It is translated as CASSEGNRGAEET. The whole CDR3 is CASSEGNRGAEETQYF.

The CDR3 is CASSINGGSNSPLFF. The sequenced part of the CDR3 DNA is TGTGCCAGTAGTATTAACGGGGGTTCCAATTCACCG. J is TRBJ2-2 and V is TRBV19; maybe TRBD2 (6 bases). The CDR3 end falls 3 residues outside the read, so it is completed with the germline J gene. The CDR3 has 15 residues. Per the germline V gene, CDR1 is LNHDA and CDR2 is SQIVND (reference sequence).

As concerns this clone: The CDR3 end lies 3 residues beyond the end of the read and is filled in from the germline J gene. The rearrangement joins TRBV20-1 to TRBJ2-1; 11 bases line up with TRBD2. J was trimmed by 0 bases and V by 6 bases; bases with no gene match: 7. The CDR3 length is 16 residues. CDR1 and CDR2 from the germline V gene are DFQATT and SNEGSKA (reference sequence). CDR3 DNA (partial): TGCAGTGCCGAGCAGGGACTAGCGGTCTCCTACAATGAG. As protein: CSAEQGLAVSYNE. The full CDR3 is CSAEQGLAVSYNEQFF.

This clone is classed as medium-sized by frequency. The sequenced fragment ends 3 residues before the CDR3 boundary, so the rest is inferred from the germline J gene. The chain combines TRBV18 with TRBJ1-3; 9 bases fit TRBD1. Germline assignment: CDR1 KGHSH and CDR2 LQKENI. V shed 3 bases, J shed 3 bases, and the junction held 6 bases outside the gene matches. This CDR3 is 16 amino acids long. Here the CDR3 reads CASSPGTGMNGNTIYF. CDR3 DNA (partial): TGTGCCAGCTCACCGGGGACAGGGATGAATGGAAACACC.

With regard to this clone: The DNA ends 3 residues before the CDR3 does, and the rest of the CDR3 is filled in from the germline J gene. This chain connects TRBV28 to TRBJ1-4; D ambiguous. This CDR3 comprises 13 residues. Per the germline V gene, CDR1 is MDHEN and CDR2 is SYDVKM. Trimming took 3 bases from V and 8 from J, leaving 10 bases between them. CDR3 protein: CASSLLVEEKLFF. CDR3 bases read: TGTGCCAGCAGTTTGCTGGTAGAAGAAAAA.

Notes on this clone: The read finishes 3 residues shy of the CDR3 end, and the germline J gene is used to complete it. This sequence joins TRBV20-1 and TRBJ2-5; tentatively, D is TRBD2 (5 bases). V was cut by 5 bases and J by 5 bases, with 12 bases left in between. The CDR3 consists of 12 residues. Germline CDR1 reads DFQATT; CDR2 reads SNEGSKA (reference sequence). The CDR3 sequence: CSAGVRVETQYF. CDR3 bases read: TGCAGTGCTGGCGTGAGGGTCGAGACC.

Comment on this clone: The sequence runs out 3 residues before the end of the CDR3; the remainder is reconstructed from the germline J gene. The V call is TRBV6-1, the J call TRBJ2-7, with TRBD1 as a possible D gene (5 bases). Trimming pared 3 bases from V and 3 bases from J, leaving 12 bases between. This CDR3 is 14 amino acids long. CDR1 and CDR2 from the germline V gene are MNHNS and SASEGT. The CDR3 sequence: CASSDSSGYYEQYF. CDR3 bases read: TGTGCCAGCAGTGATAGTTCAGGGTACTACGAG.

As for this clone: The missing CDR3 end, 3 residues past where the read stops, is filled in from the germline J gene. The rearrangement joins TRBV2 to TRBJ2-5, with TRBD2 matching over 11 bases. Per germline, CDR1 SNHLY and CDR2 FYNNEI. This CDR3 has 16 residues. V trimming: 4 bases; J trimming: 5 bases; junction bases outside the gene matches: 9. The CDR3 DNA, read in part, is TGTGCCAGCAGTGGACTAGCGGGGACCGCTTGGGAGACC. Its translation is CASSGLAGTAWET. The CDR3 in full is CASSGLAGTAWETQYF.

Turning to this clone: The sequence runs out 3 residues before the end of the CDR3; the remainder is reconstructed from the germline J gene. The rearrangement joins TRBV10-2 to TRBJ1-2; maybe TRBD1 (5 bases). Germline CDR1 is WSHSY and CDR2 is SAAADI. This CDR3 region has 13 residues. The CDR3 sequence: CASSGQGDIPYTF. The sequenced CDR3 bases are TGCGCCAGCAGTGGCCAGGGCGATATCCCG.

As regards this clone: The CDR3 end falls 3 residues outside the read, so it is completed with the germline J gene. The chain has TRBV18 and TRBJ1-2; tentatively, D is TRBD1 (5 bases). CDR3 size: 15 residues. Germline CDR1 and CDR2: KGHSH and LQKENI. The CDR3 bases that were read are TGTGCCACCCCTCTCCCCCAGGCCCAGGGCGGTGAC. Protein: CATPLPQAQGGD. The whole CDR3 region reads CATPLPQAQGGDYTF.

With respect to this clone: The read stops 3 residues short of the end of the CDR3; the missing end is completed from the germline J gene. The chain has TRBV7-7 and TRBJ2-7; 11 bases map to TRBD2. The CDR3 contains 15 residues. V trimming: 4 bases; J trimming: 2 bases; junction bases outside the gene matches: 4. Germline loops: CDR1 SSHAT, CDR2 FNYEAQ (reference sequence). The part of the CDR3 DNA that was read is TGTGCCAGCAGCTCGGGACTAGCGGACACCTACGAG. Translated, it gives CASSSGLADTYE. The whole CDR3 protein reads CASSSGLADTYEQYF.

A remark on this clone: Read data end 3 residues before the CDR3 end; the end is taken from the germline J gene. This rearrangement joins TRBV7-6 to TRBJ2-6; D tentatively reads TRBD1 or TRBD2 (5 bases each). CDR1 is SGHVS, CDR2 FNYEAQ, per germline. This CDR3 is built from 13 residues. Trimming removed 11 bases at V and 2 bases at J, with 10 bases between. CDR3: CAGSRAGANVLTF. The covered CDR3 bases are TGTGCCGGGAGCAGGGCTGGGGCCAACGTC.

In the case of this clone: Read data end 3 residues before the CDR3 end; the end is taken from the germline J gene. The V and J genes are TRBV20-1 and TRBJ2-7; D is undetermined. The ends were cut back, 0 bases at V and 5 bases at J, with 8 bases in the middle. The CDR3 has 12 residues. Germline V gene lookup returns CDR1 DFQATT and CDR2 SNEGSKA (reference sequence). The sequenced CDR3 bases are TGCAGTGCTAGAGATGATGGGCACGAG. Amino acids: CSARDDGHE. The entire CDR3 sequence reads CSARDDGHEQYF.

Points on this clone: Sequencing ends 3 residues short of the CDR3 end; the germline J gene provides the rest. This chain connects TRBV5-1 to TRBJ1-4; 7 bases line up with TRBD1. CDR1 is SGHRS, CDR2 YFSETQ, per germline. The CDR3 consists of 14 residues. J was trimmed by 8 bases and V by 4 bases; bases with no gene match: 8. Partial CDR3 DNA: TGCGCCAGCAGCCCCGGGACAGTGGACGAAAAA. The encoded protein is CASSPGTVDEK. The complete CDR3 reads CASSPGTVDEKLFF.

As for this clone: The read terminates 3 residues before the CDR3 end, so the remaining end is supplied by the germline J gene. The chain recombines TRBV11-1 with TRBJ1-4; perhaps TRBD1 as D (6 bases). V shed 5 bases and J shed 5 bases, with 15 bases lying between them. The germline V gene has CDR1 SGHAT and CDR2 FQDESV (reference sequence). This CDR3 spans 15 amino acids. The CDR3 sequence is CASSLQGSRNEKLFF. The covered CDR3 bases are TGTGCCAGCAGCCTGCAGGGGTCTAGGAATGAAAAA. The full variable domain, rest sourced from reference TRBV11-1 and TRBJ1-4, is EAEVAQSPRYKITEKSQAVAFWCDPISGHATLYWYRQILGQGPELLVQFQDESVVDDSQLPKDRFSAERLKGVDSTLKIQPAELGDSAMYLCASSLQGSRNEKLFFGSGTQLSVL.

About this clone itself: The CDR3 is cut off 3 residues early in the read; its end comes from the germline J gene. This sequence joins TRBV19 and TRBJ1-4; 11 bases align to TRBD1. From germline, CDR1 is LNHDA and CDR2 SQIVND (reference sequence). The V gene end was trimmed by 5 bases and the J gene end by 5 bases; junction bases not matched to a gene: 7. The CDR3 runs to 16 residues. The CDR3 DNA, read in part, is TGTGCCAGTAGTTTCGGGACAGGGGGACGCAATGAAAAA. It translates to CASSFGTGGRNEK. The full CDR3 reads CASSFGTGGRNEKLFF.